Below, 30 T cell receptor beta chains from the same sample are listed, as sequenced in a study of blood T cell repertoires in COVID-19. Repertoires were generated with immunoSEQ multiplex PCR, while TCRdb's copy carries only in-frame clones and drops some. The profile shows about 200,000 clones, 65% to 90% of them singletons. The sequenced material came from PBMCs or T cells enriched from blood (not recorded which). Every receptor here comes from a man between 40 and 49 years old who had recovered from COVID-19.

The J gene is TRBJ2-7, the V gene TRBV30, with TRBD2 matching 7 bases. Germline trimming cut 2 bases from V and 1 base from J; bases unmatched to any gene: 8. The CDR3 has 15 residues. CDR1 and CDR2 (germline): GTSNPN, SVGIG (reference sequence). CDR3 bases: TGTGCCTGGAGTAGACGGGGGGAGCGATCCTACGAGCAGTACGTC. This encodes CAWSRRGERSYEQYV.

The CDR3 sequence is CASRHSRDNFTEAFF. The DNA for the CDR3 is TGTGCCAGCAGACACAGCAGGGATAACTTCACTGAAGCTTTCTTT. The chain links TRBV14 to TRBJ1-1; D possibly corresponds to TRBD1 (5 bases). V was clipped by 6 bases and J by 4 bases, with 18 bases between them. CDR3 length: 15 amino acids. Germline V gives CDR1 SGHDN, CDR2 FVKESK.

The rearrangement links TRBV4-3 to TRBJ2-5; 7 nucleotides line up with TRBD1. The trim removed 0 bases at V and 6 bases at J, leaving 7 bases unmatched. Germline V CDR1 and CDR2: LGHNA, YSLEER. CDR3 length: 15 residues. CDR3 DNA sequence: TGCGCCAGCAGCCAAGATAGACAGGGCGTAAAGACCCAGTACTTC. As protein: CASSQDRQGVKTQYF.

This chain connects TRBV27 to TRBJ1-1; 8 bases line up with TRBD1. This CDR3 is built from 15 residues. The trim removed 4 bases at V and 5 bases at J, leaving 9 bases unmatched. Germline V gene lookup returns CDR1 MNHEY and CDR2 SMNVEV (reference sequence). This CDR3 is CASSSPGTGGTEAFF. The CDR3 nucleotides read TGTGCCAGCAGTTCGCCTGGTACAGGGGGAACTGAAGCTTTCTTT.

V gene TRBV9 combines with J gene TRBJ1-4; maybe TRBD1 (5 bases). This CDR3 spans 15 amino acids. Germline V CDR1 and CDR2: SGDLS, YYNGEE. Trimming shortened V by 2 bases and J by 0 bases, and 8 bases separated the two germline ends. Written as DNA, the CDR3 is TGTGCCAGCAGCGTCGGAGGGGCAACTAATGAAAAACTGTTTTTT. As protein: CASSVGGATNEKLFF.

This clone occurred a few times. This chain connects TRBV24-1 to TRBJ1-1, with D unclear. The ends were cut back, 9 bases at V and 3 bases at J, with 19 bases in the middle. Germline CDR1 reads KGHDR; CDR2 reads SFDVKD. CDR3 size: 15 residues. The CDR3 nucleotides read TGTGCCACCCTGTCCGGTCGGGGAAGGGACACTGAAGCTTTCTTT. This sequence encodes CATLSGRGRDTEAFF.

The rearrangement links TRBV3-1 (or the pseudogene TRBV3-2) to TRBJ2-5; 8 bases line up with TRBD1. V was pared by 4 bases and J by 5 bases, with 6 bases of the junction left unmatched. Germline CDR1 reads LGHDT; CDR2 reads YNNKEL (reference sequence). The CDR3 consists of 14 residues. The CDR3 DNA reads TGTGCCAGCAGCCCCCGGACAGGGCACGAGACCCAGTACTTC. As protein: CASSPRTGHETQYF.

There are a few counts of this clone. The chain combines TRBV4-3 with TRBJ1-1; D is undetermined. Germline CDR1 is LGHNA and CDR2 is YSLEER. V shed 4 bases and J shed 0 bases, with 12 bases lying between them. The CDR3 runs to 15 residues. CDR3 bases: TGCGCCAGCAGCCCGCAGGTAGCGCTGAACACTGAAGCTTTCTTT. Translation gives CASSPQVALNTEAFF.

The V call is TRBV19, the J call TRBJ2-1, with a possible D match to TRBD2 (5 bases). The V and J ends lost 7 bases and 12 bases respectively, with 22 bases between them. Germline lookup yields CDR1 LNHDA and CDR2 SQIVND (reference sequence). The CDR3 spans 14 residues. The chain's CDR3 is CASNLGGPLIGQFF. The CDR3, as DNA: TGTGCCAGTAATTTAGGCGGGCCCCTCATAGGGCAGTTCTTC.

V usage is TRBV21-1 and J usage is TRBJ1-1; TRBD1, as called in the table, went unchecked against the DNA. TRBV21-1 is deemed a pseudogene. This CDR3 is built from 17 residues. The CDR3 sequence is CASSKEKAGGANTEAFF. DNA for the CDR3: TGTGCCAGCAGCAAAGAGAAGGCAGGGGGAGCGAACACTGAAGCTTTCTTT.

The rearrangement links TRBV7-9 to TRBJ1-6; 9 bases line up with TRBD1. The CDR3 runs 14 residues. J lost 10 bases, V lost 5 bases, and 6 bases had no gene match. Germline V gene data show CDR1 as SEHNR and CDR2 as FQNEAQ (reference sequence). The CDR3 coding sequence is TGTGCCAGCAGCCGGGACAGGGATCGGTCACCCCTCCACTTT. It translates to CASSRDRDRSPLHF.

The chain links TRBV2 to TRBJ2-1; D may be TRBD1 (6 bases). The CDR3 is 14 amino acids. The germline CDR1 and CDR2 sequences are SNHLY and FYNNEI. V lost 3 bases and J lost 4, with 10 bases in between. Written as DNA, the CDR3 is TGTGCCAGCAGTGACAGGGGACGTTACAATGAGCAGTTCTTC. Its translation is CASSDRGRYNEQFF. Supplemented by reference TRBV2 and TRBJ2-1, the full variable domain reads EPEVTQTPSHQVTQMGQEVILRCVPISNHLYFYWYRQILGQKVEFLVSFYNNEISEKSEIFDDQFSVERPDGSNFTLKIRSTKLEDSAMYFCASSDRGRYNEQFFGPGTRLTVL.

The chain recombines TRBV9 with TRBJ2-1, with 9 positions matching TRBD2. The V gene end was trimmed by 0 bases and the J gene end by 8 bases; junction bases not matched to a gene: 6. This CDR3 has 15 amino acids. CDR1 is SGDLS and CDR2 is YYNGEE in the germline V gene. The CDR3 DNA reads TGTGCCAGCAGCGTAGTAGGTAGCGGGAGCTATGAGCAGTTCTTC. It yields the protein CASSVVGSGSYEQFF.

This chain links TRBV5-1 with TRBJ1-1; TRBD1 might be the D (5 bases). The CDR3 is 15 amino acids. With 4 bases removed from V and 1 base from J, the gap between germline ends came to 14 bases. Germline loops: CDR1 SGHRS, CDR2 YFSETQ. The CDR3 DNA is TGCGCCAGCAGCCCCTCTTCAGGGCAGAACACTGAAGCTTTCTTT. The encoded protein is CASSPSSGQNTEAFF.

Only a few counts were recorded for this clone. This specimen includes other DNA sequences encoding the same CDR3. The rearrangement uses TRBV2 and TRBJ2-3, with 9 bases aligning to TRBD1. The CDR3 is 15 amino acids. V lost 4 bases, J lost 1 base, and 3 bases stayed unmatched. From germline, CDR1 is SNHLY and CDR2 FYNNEI. CDR3 sequence: CASSGRTGGTDTQYF. CDR3 DNA: TGTGCCAGCAGTGGCCGGACAGGGGGCACAGATACGCAGTATTTT.

This chain joins TRBV18 and TRBJ2-7; the D gene is possibly TRBD1 (7 bases). The V end lost 6 bases, the J end lost 2 bases, and 14 bases lay between the germline ends. The CDR3 runs to 14 residues. Germline CDR1 is KGHSH and CDR2 is LQKENI. For the CDR3, the DNA is TGTGCCAGCTCCCCAGGGGGAGGCGCCTACGAGCAGTACTTC. Protein sequence: CASSPGGGAYEQYF.

V gene TRBV4-1 combines with J gene TRBJ1-1; D remains unclear. The CDR3 is 16 amino acids. CDR1 and CDR2 (germline): MGHRA, YSYEKL. Trimming left V 0 bases short and J 1 base short, with 12 bases between. The CDR3 coding sequence is TGCGCCAGCAGCCAAGATCTCCAAAGTAGGAACACTGAAGCTTTCTTT. Protein sequence: CASSQDLQSRNTEAFF.

V is TRBV9 and J is TRBJ2-3, with D hard to call. V was cut by 0 bases and J by 8 bases, with 22 bases left in between. The germline CDR1 and CDR2 sequences are SGDLS and YYNGEE. The CDR3 length is 17 residues. The DNA for the CDR3 is TGTGCCAGCAGCGTAGCCCTAGGCCCCCCACCGCCGGGTACGCAGTATTTT. This translates into CASSVALGPPPPGTQYF.

The chain carries TRBV21-1 and TRBJ1-1; the table's D call, TRBD1, was not checked against the DNA. TRBV21-1 is a pseudogene locus. This CDR3 comprises 15 residues. As DNA, the CDR3 is TGTGCCAGCAGCATTGACGACAGGGCGAACACTGAAGCTTTCTTT. Its protein is CASSIDDRANTEAFF.

The chain carries TRBV7-2 and TRBJ2-7; 13 bases match TRBD2. In germline, CDR1 is SGHTA, CDR2 FQGNSA. The CDR3 sequence is 15 residues long. The V segment lost 3 bases and the J segment 5 bases; nucleotides outside the gene matches: 4. The chain's CDR3 is CASSFRTSGRNEQYF. In nucleotides, the CDR3 is TGTGCCAGCAGCTTCCGGACTAGCGGGAGAAACGAGCAGTACTTC.

The chain joins TRBV19 to TRBJ1-2; the D is unclear. Germline CDR1 and CDR2: LNHDA and SQIVND (reference sequence). V lost 0 bases, J lost 5 bases, and 10 bases lay in between. The CDR3 totals 14 residues. The CDR3 reads CASSIEGAAYGYTF. DNA of the CDR3: TGTGCCAGTAGTATAGAGGGAGCAGCTTATGGCTACACCTTC.

The genes are TRBV5-1 and TRBJ1-1; D not resolved. The germline V gene encodes CDR1 SGHRS and CDR2 YFSETQ. Trimming took 2 bases from V and 5 from J, leaving 10 bases between them. This CDR3 is built from 13 residues. This CDR3 reads CASSFGVGTEAFF. In DNA form, the CDR3 reads TGCGCCAGCAGCTTCGGGGTCGGGACTGAAGCTTTCTTT. Full variable domain (outside the CDR3, taken from reference TRBV5-1 and TRBJ1-1): KAGVTQTPRYLIKTRGQQVTLSCSPISGHRSVSWYQQTPGQGLQFLFEYFSETQRNKGNFPGRFSGRQFSNSRSEMNVSTLELGDSALYLCASSFGVGTEAFFGQGTRLTVV.

In the case of this clone: The limits of the CDR3 on the DNA are not certain, so only TCRdb's listed CDR3 is given. The chain links TRBV6-5 to TRBJ1-1. The CDR3 is 15 residues long, counting both termini. CDR1 MNHEY and CDR2 SVGAGI come from the germline V gene. CDR3 region: CASSSSSFMNTEAFF.

V gene TRBV28 combines with J gene TRBJ1-2; D might be TRBD1 (5 bases). From germline, CDR1 is MDHEN and CDR2 SYDVKM. The CDR3 is made up of 13 amino acids. Trimming removed 2 bases from V and 4 bases from J, with 8 bases in between. The CDR3 DNA follows: TGTGCCAGCAGTTTACGCGGGGGCTATGGCTACACCTTC. Encoded protein: CASSLRGGYGYTF.

The J gene is TRBJ2-2, the V gene TRBV19; TRBD1 matches at 7 bases. Germline V lookup: CDR1 LNHDA, CDR2 SQIVND (reference sequence). V dropped 6 bases and J dropped 7; count of bases not matched to a gene: 11. The CDR3 runs 15 residues. In DNA, the CDR3 is TGTGCCAGTAGGGACAGGTCGGGCCAGGTCGGGGAGCTGTTTTTT. The encoded protein is CASRDRSGQVGELFF. Drawing the rest from reference TRBV19 and TRBJ2-2, the complete variable domain is DGGITQSPKYLFRKEGQNVTLSCEQNLNHDAMYWYRQDPGQGLRLIYYSQIVNDFQKGDIAEGYSVSREKKESFPLTVTSAQKNPTAFYLCASRDRSGQVGELFFGEGSRLTVL.

The J gene is TRBJ2-3, the V gene TRBV2, with D tentatively TRBD1 (5 bases). The CDR3 length is 13 residues. Trimming shortened V by 7 bases and J by 4 bases, and 12 bases separated the two germline ends. Germline assignment: CDR1 SNHLY and CDR2 FYNNEI. The chain's CDR3 is CASTTRAADTQYF. CDR3 DNA: TGTGCCAGCACTACCAGGGCAGCAGATACGCAGTATTTT.

This clone has only one observation. The chain has TRBV2 and TRBJ2-3, with 10 bases aligning to TRBD2. V was clipped by 5 bases and J by 7 bases; unmatched bases: 6. This CDR3 region has 14 residues. Germline V lookup: CDR1 SNHLY, CDR2 FYNNEI. CDR3 in amino acids: CASSPSGSSNTQYF. The CDR3 DNA follows: TGTGCCAGCAGTCCTAGCGGGAGTTCCAATACGCAGTATTTT.

V usage is TRBV18 and J usage is TRBJ1-2; possibly TRBD1 for D (6 bases). CDR1 KGHSH and CDR2 LQKENI come from the germline V gene. V lost 3 bases, J lost 4 bases, and 15 bases lay in between. The length of the CDR3 is 15 residues. The CDR3 DNA is TGTGCCAGCTCACCCCGGGAACAGGGCGTCTATGGCTACACCTTC. Amino acids: CASSPREQGVYGYTF.

This chain uses TRBV4-3 with TRBJ2-5, with a possible D match to TRBD1 (6 bases). Germline V gene lookup returns CDR1 LGHNA and CDR2 YSLEER. Trimming stripped 0 bases from V and 3 bases from J, with 14 bases between. The CDR3 consists of 16 residues. The chain's CDR3 is CASSQDLGAGEETQYF. In nucleotides, the CDR3 is TGCGCCAGCAGCCAAGATCTCGGGGCAGGGGAAGAGACCCAGTACTTC.

This clone occurred a few times. The CDR3 nucleotides read TGCGCCAGCAGCCAAGATATGGCTAGCGGAGCATACGAGCAGTACTTC. Its translation: CASSQDMASGAYEQYF. The chain uses TRBV4-3 and TRBJ2-7; TRBD2 agrees at 7 bases. The CDR3 consists of 16 residues. The J segment lost 4 bases and the V segment lost 0 bases, leaving 9 bases of the junction unmatched. Germline assignment: CDR1 LGHNA and CDR2 YSLEER.